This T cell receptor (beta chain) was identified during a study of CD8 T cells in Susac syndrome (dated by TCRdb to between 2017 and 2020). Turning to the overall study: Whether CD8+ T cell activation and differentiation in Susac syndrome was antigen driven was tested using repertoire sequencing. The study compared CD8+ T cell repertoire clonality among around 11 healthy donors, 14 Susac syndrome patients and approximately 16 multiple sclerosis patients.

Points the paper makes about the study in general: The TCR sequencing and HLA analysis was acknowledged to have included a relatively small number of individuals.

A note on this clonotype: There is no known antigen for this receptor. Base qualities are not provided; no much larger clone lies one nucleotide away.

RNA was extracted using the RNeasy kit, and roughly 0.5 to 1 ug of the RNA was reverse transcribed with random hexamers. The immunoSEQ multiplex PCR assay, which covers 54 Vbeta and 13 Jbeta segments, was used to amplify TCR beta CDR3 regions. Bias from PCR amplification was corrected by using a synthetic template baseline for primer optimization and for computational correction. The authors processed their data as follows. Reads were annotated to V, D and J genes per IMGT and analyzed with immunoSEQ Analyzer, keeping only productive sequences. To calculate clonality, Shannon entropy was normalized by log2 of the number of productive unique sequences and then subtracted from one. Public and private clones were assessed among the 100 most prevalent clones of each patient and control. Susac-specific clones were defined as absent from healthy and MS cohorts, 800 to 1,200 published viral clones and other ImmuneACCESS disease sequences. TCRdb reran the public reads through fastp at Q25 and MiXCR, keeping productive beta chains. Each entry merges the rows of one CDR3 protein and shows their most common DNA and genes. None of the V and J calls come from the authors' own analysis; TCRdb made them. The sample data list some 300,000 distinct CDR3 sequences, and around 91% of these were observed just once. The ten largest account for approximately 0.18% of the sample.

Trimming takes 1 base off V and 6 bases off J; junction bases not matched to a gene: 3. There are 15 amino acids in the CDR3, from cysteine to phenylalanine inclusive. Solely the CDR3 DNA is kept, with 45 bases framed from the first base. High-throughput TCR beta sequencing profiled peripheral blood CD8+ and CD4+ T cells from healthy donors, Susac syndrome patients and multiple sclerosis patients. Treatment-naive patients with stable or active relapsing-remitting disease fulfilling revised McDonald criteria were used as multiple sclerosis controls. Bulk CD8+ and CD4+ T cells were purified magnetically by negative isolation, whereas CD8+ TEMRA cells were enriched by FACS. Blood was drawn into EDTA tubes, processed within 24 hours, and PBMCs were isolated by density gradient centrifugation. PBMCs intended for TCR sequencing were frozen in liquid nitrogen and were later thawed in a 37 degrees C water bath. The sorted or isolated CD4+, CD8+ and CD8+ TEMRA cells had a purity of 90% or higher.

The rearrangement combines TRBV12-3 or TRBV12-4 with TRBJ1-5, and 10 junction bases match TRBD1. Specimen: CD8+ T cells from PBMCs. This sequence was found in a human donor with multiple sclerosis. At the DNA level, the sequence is TGTGCCAGCAGTTTAGGGACAGGGGGAGCTCAGCCCCAGCATTTT. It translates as CASSLGTGGAQPQHF.